One and the same sample provided the 3 T cell receptor beta chains below, sequenced in a study of T cell changes during pregnancy in multiple sclerosis. TCRdb keeps only in-frame clones here, not all; method: immunoSEQ multiplex PCR. This sample carries 50,000 or so clones, around 94% of them seen once, and the ten largest clones take around 0.4%. The sample in question was CD4+ T cells from peripheral blood mononuclear cells, obtained before pregnancy. The source of these receptors is a female donor with multiple sclerosis, enrolled in a pregnancy study.

The gene calls are TRBV28 and TRBJ2-7; TRBD2 might be the D (5 bases). Trimming removed 5 bases at V and 7 bases at J, with 12 bases between. Germline V gene data show CDR1 as MDHEN and CDR2 as SYDVKM. The CDR3 runs to 12 residues. DNA for the CDR3: TGTGCCAGCAGTCCCTTCGGGGTTGAGCAGTACTTC. Amino acid sequence: CASSPFGVEQYF. The full variable domain, in which reference TRBV28 and TRBJ2-7 provide the parts outside the CDR3, is DVKVTQSSRYLVKRTGEKVFLECVQDMDHENMFWYRQDPGLGLRLIYFSYDVKMKEKGDIPEGYSVSREKKERFSLILESASTNQTSMYLCASSPFGVEQYFGPGTRLTVT.

In its sample, this clone was seen once. The rearrangement joins TRBV6-5 to TRBJ1-5; TRBD1 aligns across 9 bases. Germline V CDR1 and CDR2: MNHEY, SVGAGI. After removal of 8 bases from V and 6 bases from J, the junction contained 5 bases not matched to a gene. This CDR3 region has 13 residues. This chain's CDR3 is CASRDRVFQPQHF. In DNA form, the CDR3 reads TGTGCCAGCCGGGACAGGGTGTTTCAGCCCCAGCATTTT.

The chain couples TRBV11-2 to TRBJ2-7, with 7 positions matching TRBD2. Germline V gene data show CDR1 as SGHAT and CDR2 as FQNNGV. The CDR3 has 15 residues. V gave up 8 bases and J gave up 2 bases; unmatched junction bases: 12. CDR3 bases: TGTGCCAGCCACCGGGGTGGCGGGGGAACCTACGAGCAGTACTTC. Amino acids: CASHRGGGGTYEQYF.